This T cell receptor beta chain originates from a study of molecular identifiers for immune sequencing clone quantification. TCRdb independently ran MiXCR on the PCR reads; one entry per CDR3 protein. The data show approximately 12,000 distinct CDR3 sequences, around 15% seen once. A CD8+CD4-CCR7+CD45RA+ phenotype served as the sorting definition for naive CD8 T cells. This clonotype is deemed medium-sized. Antigen specificity is unknown. Whole-study results and caveats: A shared barcode on identical TCR molecules could lead to underestimated sizes for highly expanded clones. Over 99% of effector molecules, yet under 1% of naive-cell molecules, were held by clones above 20 RNA copies. Spiked-in Jurkat TCR RNA corresponding to one cell was reported as detectable against approximately 900,000 naive cells.

The specimen sequenced was naive CD8+ T cells from blood, with Jurkat cell RNA spiked in. Subset defined: FACS-sorted CD8+CD4-CCR7+CD45RA+ naive T cells. The clonotype was recovered from a human donor in good health. Some libraries in this study had Jurkat cell RNA spiked in.

CDR3: CASSEIAGGFAEQYF. CDR3 sequence (DNA): TGTGCCAGCAGTGAAATCGCGGGAGGTTTCGCCGAGCAGTACTTC. The gene calls are TRBV25-1 and TRBJ2-7, with 8 bases identical to TRBD2. Germline CDR1 is MGHDK and CDR2 is SYGVNS. The CDR3 sequence is 15 residues long. V lost 2 bases, J lost 6 bases, and 9 bases stayed unmatched.